This entry concerns a single T cell receptor beta chain. Donors in Cohort 3 counted as recovered after two negative PCRs, clearance, or symptom resolution. This table comes from immunoSEQ multiplex PCR, and its TCRdb copy is limited to in-frame clones, with some not included. The sample carries 350,000 to 550,000 clones, more than 80% recorded once. This sample is drawn from a study of blood T cell repertoires in COVID-19. Whole-study context: COVID-19 samples, acute and convalescent, were from the United States, Italy and Spain.

The length of the CDR3 is 15 residues. The V end lost 0 bases, the J end lost 1 base, and 9 bases lay between the germline ends. Per germline, CDR1 MGHRA and CDR2 YSYEKL. The source material was PBMCs or T cells enriched from blood (not recorded which). This TCR was sampled from a young man who had recovered from COVID-19. V is TRBV4-1 and J is TRBJ1-2, with D uncertain. CDR3 DNA: TGCGCCAGCAGCCAAGATAGGCGGAATAACTATGGCTACACCTTC. Protein sequence: CASSQDRRNNYGYTF.